This passage covers 21 T cell receptor beta chains from one sample sequenced in a study of T-cell memory formation after mild COVID-19. MiXCR, run by TCRdb on the 5' RACE reads, gives a single entry per CDR3 protein. The profile covers hundreds of thousands of distinct CDR3 sequences, with around 13% appearing a single time and 22% taken by the ten largest. Material for sequencing was PBMCs or a T cell subset sorted from them (not recorded which). The receptors originated from a man between 18 and 29 years old who had mild COVID-19 (a few samples of this study predate the infection). Cell type and time point are not known.

A few counts support this clonotype. The gene calls are TRBV5-1 and TRBJ2-7, with D perhaps matching TRBD1 (5 bases). Trimming shortened V by 4 bases and J by 3 bases, and 11 bases separated the two germline ends. This CDR3 contains 13 residues. Looked up from germline, CDR1 is SGHRS and CDR2 is YFSETQ. CDR3 sequence: CASSRDSNYEQYV. The CDR3 DNA reads TGCGCCAGCAGCCGTGACAGTAACTACGAGCAGTACGTC.

A few counts support this clonotype. This sequence joins TRBV7-2 and TRBJ2-7; maybe TRBD2 (6 bases). The germline gives CDR1 SGHTA, CDR2 FQGNSA. This CDR3 spans 13 amino acids. The V gene lost 1 base and the J gene lost 6 bases, with 10 bases spanning the gap. CDR3 sequence (DNA): TGTGCCAGCAGCTTAGGCGGGGTCGGCGAGCAGTACGTC. Residues: CASSLGGVGEQYV.

This clonotype has just a few counts. J is TRBJ1-1 and V is TRBV6-5; D is unclear. Trimming removed 6 bases at V and 1 base at J, with 9 bases between. Germline-derived CDR1 and CDR2 are MNHEY and SVGAGI. The CDR3 runs to 13 residues. The CDR3 DNA follows: TGTGCCAGCAGCCCGGTGTGGAACACTGAAGCTTTCTTT. This gives the protein CASSPVWNTEAFF.

This sequence joins TRBV2 and TRBJ2-7; D is perhaps TRBD2 (6 bases). The V end lost 5 bases, the J end lost 4 bases, and 21 bases lay between the germline ends. From germline, CDR1 is SNHLY and CDR2 FYNNEI. This CDR3 contains 16 residues. DNA of the CDR3: TGTGCCAGCAGTCCCGAGCGACTAGTGGGGTCTTACGAGCAGTACGTC. As protein: CASSPERLVGSYEQYV.

This rearrangement joins TRBV27 to TRBJ2-1; 7 bases are a match to TRBD2. Germline assignment: CDR1 MNHEY and CDR2 SMNVEV (reference sequence). The V segment lost 7 bases and the J segment 10 bases; nucleotides outside the gene matches: 10. The CDR3 is 13 residues long. Here the CDR3 DNA reads TGTGCCAGCATCCTGGGGGGGACGAAGGAGCAGTTCTTC. It translates to CASILGGTKEQFF.

As for this clonotype: Relative to the germline gene, one junction end is altered; a read error may explain this. This chain uses TRBV19 with TRBJ1-3, with D tentatively TRBD1 (6 bases). The V gene's germline CDR1 is LNHDA and CDR2 SQIVND (reference sequence). The CDR3 covers 14 residues. CDR3 sequence reads: CASRLTGSGNTLYF. In DNA, the CDR3 is TGTGCCAGTAGATTGACAGGATCTGGAAACACCTTATATTTT.

CDR3: CASSTPTSGGYNEQFF. In DNA, the CDR3 is TGCGCCAGTTCCACACCAACTAGCGGGGGGTACAATGAGCAGTTCTTC. The chain combines TRBV5-1 with TRBJ2-1; TRBD2 agrees at 12 bases. V dropped 8 bases and J dropped 4; count of bases not matched to a gene: 10. This CDR3 region has 16 residues. Germline V gene sequence: CDR1 SGHRS, CDR2 YFSETQ.

There are many counts of this clonotype. The chain carries TRBV20-1 and TRBJ2-4; a possible D gene is TRBD2 (6 bases). From germline, CDR1 is DFQATT and CDR2 SNEGSKA (reference sequence). The CDR3 is 12 residues long. Trimming cost V 6 bases and J 5 bases, with 11 bases left between them. DNA for the CDR3: TGCAGTGCGCCGGGACTTCAAAACATTCAGTACTTC. Its protein is CSAPGLQNIQYF.

This clonotype came up a few times. The V and J genes are TRBV20-1 and TRBJ2-1, with TRBD2 matching 12 bases. CDR3 length equals 15 residues. With 3 bases clipped from V and 7 bases from J, the junction kept 7 bases outside the gene matches. Germline values: CDR1 DFQATT, CDR2 SNEGSKA (reference sequence). Written as DNA, the CDR3 is TGCAGTGCTAGCTTTCTAGCGGGGGGGCTTAATGAGCAGTTCTTC. Translating it yields CSASFLAGGLNEQFF.

In its sample, this clonotype was seen many times. The CDR3 region is CASSSEWGTDTQYF. In nucleotides, the CDR3 is TGTGCCAGCAGCTCGGAGTGGGGCACAGATACGCAGTATTTT. The gene calls are TRBV7-2 and TRBJ2-3; D gene ambiguous. V lost 4 bases and J 1 base, leaving 9 bases between the germline ends. This CDR3 comprises 14 residues. The germline CDR1 and CDR2 sequences are SGHTA and FQGNSA.

The chain recombines TRBV24-1 with TRBJ2-3; TRBD2 matches at 8 bases. With 4 bases clipped from V and 4 bases from J, the junction kept 3 bases outside the gene matches. The CDR3 contains 14 residues. Germline V lookup: CDR1 KGHDR, CDR2 SFDVKD. CDR3 sequence (DNA): TGTGCCACCAGTGAGCGGGGGGTATCAGATACGCAGTATTTT. Translated, it gives CATSERGVSDTQYF.

This clonotype was seen many times. J is TRBJ2-5 and V is TRBV15, with D possibly TRBD2 on 6 matching bases. CDR1 and CDR2 (germline): LNHNV, YYDKDF (reference sequence). Trimming left V 4 bases short and J 5 bases short, with 14 bases between. The CDR3 has 14 amino acids. CDR3 nucleotide sequence: TGTGCCACCAGCACCTACTCCAGCGGGGAGACCCAGTACTTC. Protein: CATSTYSSGETQYF.

There are a few counts of this clonotype. The rearrangement uses TRBV11-2 and TRBJ2-3, with 7 bases matching TRBD2. With V trimmed by 5 bases and J by 6 bases, 8 bases remained unmatched. The germline V gene has CDR1 SGHAT and CDR2 FQNNGV. This CDR3 spans 14 amino acids. The DNA of the CDR3 is TGTGCCAGCAGCCCCGGGGGGATAGGCGATACGCAGTATTTT. Translating it yields CASSPGGIGDTQYF.

The chain joins TRBV6-6 to TRBJ2-2; the match to TRBD1 covers 7 bases. J was trimmed by 6 bases and V by 6 bases; bases with no gene match: 4. The CDR3 covers 13 residues. Germline CDR1 and CDR2: MNHNY and SVGAGI (reference sequence). The CDR3 region has the DNA TGTGCCAGCAGAACACAGGGGCCCGGGGAGCTGTTTTTT. Protein: CASRTQGPGELFF.

V is TRBV10-3 and J is TRBJ2-4; D is perhaps TRBD1 (5 bases). The germline V and J ends were trimmed by 4 bases and 4 bases, with 11 bases remaining between them. The CDR3 is 14 residues long. Germline V lookup: CDR1 ENHRY, CDR2 SYGVKD. In DNA form, the CDR3 reads TGTGCCATCAGTGGACGGGCAGGGAAAAACATTCAGTACTTC. Protein product: CAISGRAGKNIQYF.

This clonotype has a handful of counts. The chain uses TRBV2 and TRBJ1-2; D perhaps matches TRBD1 (5 bases). The CDR3 contains 14 residues. V was clipped by 7 bases and J by 6 bases, with 18 bases between them. CDR1 and CDR2 (germline): SNHLY, FYNNEI. CDR3 sequence: CASTKGREENGYTF. CDR3 sequence (DNA): TGTGCCAGCACAAAGGGCAGGGAGGAGAATGGCTACACCTTC.

This rearrangement joins TRBV7-2 to TRBJ2-1, with 8 bases aligning to TRBD2. Germline lookup yields CDR1 SGHTA and CDR2 FQGNSA. Trimming took 3 bases from V and 4 from J; bases not matched to a gene: 2. The CDR3 has 14 amino acids. The CDR3 DNA sequence: TGTGCCAGCAGCTTGGGACTAGTGTACAATGAGCAGTTCTTC. This encodes CASSLGLVYNEQFF.

This clonotype was observed a few times. The chain uses TRBV6-2 or TRBV6-3 and TRBJ1-2; D possibly corresponds to TRBD1 (5 bases). There are 15 residues in the CDR3. V was cut by 0 bases and J by 6 bases, with 14 bases left in between. Germline CDR1 is MNHEY and CDR2 is SVGEGT. Here the CDR3 reads CASSYSIRTPHGYTF. In DNA, the CDR3 is TGTGCCAGCAGTTACTCGATAAGGACACCCCATGGCTACACCTTC.

The V call is TRBV7-2, the J call TRBJ1-2, with unresolved D. The V and J ends lost 2 bases and 7 bases respectively, with 14 bases between them. The CDR3 covers 14 residues. The V gene's germline CDR1 is SGHTA and CDR2 FQGNSA. CDR3 nucleotide sequence: TGTGCCAGCAGCTTACGCTCGCCAGGCGGTGGCTACACCTTC. Translated, it gives CASSLRSPGGGYTF.

This clonotype was seen only a few times. The J gene is TRBJ1-1, the V gene TRBV7-3, with unresolved D. This CDR3 region has 14 residues. CDR1 and CDR2 (germline): SGHTA, FQGTGA. The V end lost 2 bases, the J end lost 7 bases, and 14 bases lay between the germline ends. CDR3 loop: CASSLVPAPNEAFF. The CDR3 DNA sequence: TGTGCCAGCAGCTTAGTCCCGGCCCCCAATGAAGCTTTCTTT.

V is TRBV19 and J is TRBJ1-6, with D tentatively TRBD1 (6 bases). The V gene's germline CDR1 is LNHDA and CDR2 SQIVND (reference sequence). This CDR3 has 14 amino acids. V was shortened by 3 bases and J by 10 bases, with 13 bases between the two germline ends. The CDR3 spells CASSIRDTASPLHF. The CDR3 DNA reads TGTGCCAGTAGTATTAGGGACACCGCATCACCCCTCCACTTT.